The 6 T cell receptor beta chains listed next were all sequenced from one sample in a study of human T cells and chemical hapten exposure. TCRdb re-called the RACE reads with MiXCR, one entry per CDR3 protein. The table includes 75,000 to 80,000 distinct CDR3 sequences, about 9.2% detected once. The time point was: healthy volunteer bleed at 6 weeks. Unfractionated whole blood was the source from which total RNA was extracted. Material: whole blood. The source of these receptors is a female donor in good health. Some clones in this sample may be carry-over from other donors' samples.

CDR3 in DNA: TGTGCCAGCAGCAGAGACAGGGTGGTAGATACGCAGTATTTT. It translates to CASSRDRVVDTQYF. The chain uses TRBV7-2 and TRBJ2-3, with TRBD1 matching over 7 bases. From germline, CDR1 is SGHTA and CDR2 FQGNSA. Trimming cost V 5 bases and J 5 bases; bases outside gene matches: 7. The CDR3 is 14 residues long. Looking up the rest from reference TRBV7-2 and TRBJ2-3 gives the full variable domain: GAGVSQSPSNKVTEKGKDVELRCDPISGHTALYWYRQSLGQGLEFLIYFQGNSAPDKSGLPSDRFSAERTGGSVSTLTIQRTQQEDSAVYLCASSRDRVVDTQYFGPGTRLTVL.

This chain uses TRBV4-3 with TRBJ2-2; a possible D gene is TRBD2 (6 bases). CDR3 length: 16 amino acids. Germline CDR1 LGHNA, CDR2 YSLEER. The V end lost 0 bases, the J end lost 9 bases, and 17 bases lay between the germline ends. Here the CDR3 DNA reads TGCGCCAGCAGCCAAGATTTCCTAGCGTTAAGTCGGGAGCTGTTTTTT. Translation: CASSQDFLALSRELFF.

In this sample, this clonotype turned up many times. The gene calls are TRBV6-6 and TRBJ1-6; 8 nucleotides agree with TRBD1. J lost 7 bases, V lost 6 bases, and 8 bases had no gene match. In germline, CDR1 is MNHNY, CDR2 SVGAGI (reference sequence). The CDR3 has 15 amino acids. CDR3 protein: CASSQTGDGNSPLHF. The CDR3 coding sequence is TGTGCCAGCAGCCAGACAGGGGACGGAAATTCACCCCTCCACTTT.

This chain's CDR3 is CSVDSTEDYGYTF. The CDR3 bases are TGCAGCGTTGATTCCACAGAAGACTATGGCTACACCTTC. The chain couples TRBV29-1 to TRBJ1-2; D not resolved. Germline CDR1 SQVTM, CDR2 ANQGSEA. V lost 3 bases and J 3 bases, leaving 11 bases between the germline ends. This CDR3 contains 13 residues. The entire variable domain, with the rest obtained from reference TRBV29-1 and TRBJ1-2, is as follows: SAVISQKPSRDICQRGTSLTIQCQVDSQVTMMFWYRQQPGQSLTLIATANQGSEATYESGFVIDKFPISRPNLTFSTLTVSNMSPEDSSIYLCSVDSTEDYGYTFGSGTRLTVV.

This clonotype has a count of ten or more. This sequence joins TRBV29-1 and TRBJ1-1; TRBD1 is a possible D gene (5 bases). Trimming stripped 0 bases from V and 2 bases from J, with 13 bases between. This CDR3 has 15 residues. Germline V lookup: CDR1 SQVTM, CDR2 ANQGSEA. The CDR3 reads CSVEEGSRVNTEAFF. The CDR3 DNA follows: TGCAGCGTTGAAGAAGGAAGCAGGGTAAACACTGAAGCTTTCTTT.

This sequence joins TRBV20-1 and TRBJ1-2; D remains unclear. CDR1 and CDR2 (germline): DFQATT, SNEGSKA (reference sequence). V lost 3 bases and J lost 7, with 3 bases in between. The CDR3 totals 9 residues. The CDR3 region is CSASVGYTF. For the CDR3, the DNA is TGCAGTGCTAGTGTTGGCTACACCTTC.